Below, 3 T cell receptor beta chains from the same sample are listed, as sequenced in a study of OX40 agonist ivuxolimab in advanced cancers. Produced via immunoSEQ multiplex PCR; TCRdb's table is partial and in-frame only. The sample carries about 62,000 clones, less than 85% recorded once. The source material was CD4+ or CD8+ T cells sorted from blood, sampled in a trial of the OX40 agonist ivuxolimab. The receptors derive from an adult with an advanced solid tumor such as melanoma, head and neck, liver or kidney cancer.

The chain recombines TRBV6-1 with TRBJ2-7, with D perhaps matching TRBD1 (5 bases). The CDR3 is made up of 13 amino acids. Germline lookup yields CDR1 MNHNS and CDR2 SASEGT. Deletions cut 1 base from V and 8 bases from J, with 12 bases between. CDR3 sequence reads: CASSEGQGTKQYF. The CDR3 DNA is TGTGCCAGCAGTGAAGGGCAGGGAACTAAGCAGTACTTC.

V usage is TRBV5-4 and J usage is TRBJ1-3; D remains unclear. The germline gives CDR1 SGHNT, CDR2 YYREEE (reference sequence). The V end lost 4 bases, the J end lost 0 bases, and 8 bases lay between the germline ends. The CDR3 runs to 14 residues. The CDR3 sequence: CASSLLGSGNTIYF. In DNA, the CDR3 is TGTGCCAGCAGCCTACTGGGCTCTGGAAACACCATATATTTT.

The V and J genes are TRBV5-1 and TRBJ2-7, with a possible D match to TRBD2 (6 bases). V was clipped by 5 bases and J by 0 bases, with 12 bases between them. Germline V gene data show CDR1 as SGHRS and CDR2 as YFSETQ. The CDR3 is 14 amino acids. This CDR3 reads CASRKTGVSYEQYF. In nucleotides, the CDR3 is TGCGCCAGCAGAAAAACGGGGGTCTCCTACGAGCAGTACTTC.